These 31 T cell receptor beta chains share one sample of origin, sequenced in a study of regulatory T cells in long-lasting Graves disease. For TCR beta, libraries came from iRepertoire HTBI primers and Arm-PCR of CDR3 regions. TCRdb reprocessed the multiplex PCR reads via MiXCR and lists one record per CDR3 protein. The sample contains about 470,000 distinct CDR3 sequences, roughly 17% of which appear only once. Described time point: newly diagnosed GD, antithyroid drugs for less than 3 months. PBMC-extracted RNA yielded the TCR library. Another study also made use of these data, one on T cells in Graves' hyperthyroidism and ophthalmopathy.

The source was peripheral blood mononuclear cells (PBMCs), collected at new diagnosis, from a patient treated with antithyroid drugs. These TCRs come from a man aged 35 to 55 with Graves disease.

This chain links TRBV12-3 or TRBV12-4 with TRBJ1-1, with 7 nucleotides matching TRBD1. V dropped 6 bases and J dropped 1; count of bases not matched to a gene: 5. This CDR3 is built from 14 residues. The CDR3: CASRRQGWNTEAFF. The CDR3 DNA follows: TGTGCCAGCAGGAGACAGGGCTGGAACACTGAAGCTTTCTTT.

This chain links TRBV20-1 with TRBJ1-2; D is perhaps TRBD1 (5 bases). The V gene's germline CDR1 is DFQATT and CDR2 SNEGSKA (reference sequence). V lost 5 bases and J 6 bases, leaving 10 bases between the germline ends. CDR3 size: 11 residues. CDR3 in amino acids: CSAFDRDGYTF. The CDR3 DNA reads as TGCAGTGCTTTCGACAGAGATGGCTACACCTTC.

This clonotype was seen ten or more times. The chain is built from TRBV20-1 and TRBJ2-5, with D possibly matching TRBD2 (6 bases). Germline-derived CDR1 and CDR2 are DFQATT and SNEGSKA (reference sequence). The ends were cut back, 5 bases at V and 1 base at J, with 20 bases in the middle. This CDR3 is built from 16 residues. The CDR3 nucleotides are TGCAGTGCTCGAGTTCCTCTAGCGCTACGCCAAGAGACCCAGTACTTC. It codes for CSARVPLALRQETQYF.

Turning to this clonotype: A read error is possible here, since a much larger clone lies one base away. The chain carries TRBV28 and TRBJ2-1; 9 positions match TRBD1. CDR3 length equals 18 residues. Germline V gene sequence: CDR1 MDHEN, CDR2 SYDVKM. The CDR3 sequence: CASTLRGQGFSSYNEQSF. CDR3 DNA sequence: TGTGCCAGCACCCTACGGGGACAGGGTTTTTCCTCCTACAATGAGCAGTCCTTC.

On this clonotype: The conserved phenylalanine or tryptophan normally closing the CDR3 is absent here, so this likely arose from a read error. The chain has TRBV7-9 and TRBJ2-3, with 10 bases lining up with TRBD2. Germline loops: CDR1 SEHNR, CDR2 FQNEAQ (reference sequence). The CDR3 runs 15 residues. The CDR3 reads CASSLGTSGTDTQYL. The DNA of the CDR3 is TGTGCTAGCAGCTTGGGGACTAGCGGCACAGATACGCAGTATTTG.

About this clonotype itself: Since a much larger clone is just one base distant, this may be a read error. This CDR3 fails to terminate in the conserved phenylalanine or tryptophan, so it likely reflects a read error. The chain couples TRBV30 to TRBJ2-7; D call uncertain. The CDR3 extends over 12 amino acids. Germline CDR1 GTSNPN, CDR2 SVGIG (reference sequence). V lost 5 bases to trimming and J lost 3 bases, with 11 bases between them. CDR3 loop: CAWATGRYEQYL. As DNA, the CDR3 is TGTGCCTGGGCCACCGGACGCTACGAGCAGTACCTC.

This clonotype was observed a handful of times. V and J are TRBV12-3 or TRBV12-4 and TRBJ2-1; 10 nucleotides agree with TRBD2. The CDR3 totals 14 residues. The V gene end was trimmed by 10 bases and the J gene end by 8 bases; junction bases not matched to a gene: 11. The CDR3 here is CATISSGSLYEQFF. Written as DNA, the CDR3 is TGTGCCACCATTTCTAGCGGGAGTTTGTATGAGCAGTTCTTC.

This clonotype was counted many times. The chain links TRBV20-1 to TRBJ2-2, with 8 bases identical to TRBD1. The CDR3 has 16 amino acids. Germline CDR1 reads DFQATT; CDR2 reads SNEGSKA (reference sequence). V trimming: 3 bases; J trimming: 1 base; junction bases outside the gene matches: 7. CDR3 residues: CSARDAGTGNTGELFF. In DNA, the CDR3 is TGCAGTGCTAGGGACGCCGGGACAGGGAACACCGGGGAGCTGTTTTTT.

At least ten counts were recorded for this clonotype. The chain recombines TRBV7-2 with TRBJ1-1; D gene uncertain. The CDR3 has 14 residues. V lost 5 bases and J lost 2, with 12 bases in between. Germline values: CDR1 SGHTA, CDR2 FQGNSA. The CDR3 reads CASSPSQANTEAFF. Here the CDR3 DNA reads TGTGCCAGCAGCCCTTCCCAGGCAAACACTGAAGCTTTCTTT.

This clonotype has at least ten counts. This rearrangement joins TRBV28 to TRBJ2-2; 8 nucleotides match TRBD2. Per the germline V gene, CDR1 is MDHEN and CDR2 is SYDVKM. The CDR3 covers 14 residues. V was clipped by 6 bases and J by 6 bases; unmatched bases: 6. The CDR3 protein is CASSGRTSPGELFF. The CDR3 DNA reads TGTGCCAGCAGCGGACGGACTAGCCCCGGGGAGCTGTTTTTT.

This clonotype was recorded at least ten times. The gene calls are TRBV5-1 and TRBJ2-7; 10 bases are shared with TRBD2. The CDR3 consists of 15 residues. Germline trimming cut 3 bases from V and 0 bases from J; bases unmatched to any gene: 3. Germline lookup yields CDR1 SGHRS and CDR2 YFSETQ. The DNA of the CDR3 is TGCGCCAGCAGCTCGGGACTAGCGTTCTCCTACGAGCAGTACTTC. It translates to CASSSGLAFSYEQYF.

Ten or more counts support this clonotype. The CDR3 DNA reads TGTGCCTGGAGTGTACGTGGAGGGGTGGAGGGCAATCAGCCCCAGCATTTT. Its protein product is CAWSVRGGVEGNQPQHF. V is TRBV30 and J is TRBJ1-5; D is possibly TRBD1 (5 bases). CDR3 size: 17 residues. With 0 bases removed from V and 2 bases from J, the gap between germline ends came to 17 bases. Germline V lookup: CDR1 GTSNPN, CDR2 SVGIG (reference sequence). Together with reference TRBV30 and TRBJ1-5, the CDR3 gives the full variable domain: SQTIHQWPATLVQPVGSPLSLECTVEGTSNPNLYWYRQAAGRGLQLLFYSVGIGQISSEVPQNLSASRPQDRQFILSSKKLLLSDSGFYLCAWSVRGGVEGNQPQHFGDGTRLSIL.

Many counts were recorded for this clonotype. The chain joins TRBV28 to TRBJ2-1; D is unresolved. Per the germline V gene, CDR1 is MDHEN and CDR2 is SYDVKM. Trimming removed 3 bases at V and 7 bases at J, with 13 bases between. CDR3 length equals 14 residues. Written as DNA, the CDR3 is TGTGCCAGCAGTTTCGGCAACATAGAGAATGAGCAGTTCTTC. Translation: CASSFGNIENEQFF.

The chain recombines TRBV4-2 with TRBJ2-1; TRBD2 matches 9 bases. Germline V gives CDR1 LGHNA, CDR2 YNFKEQ. The CDR3 has 17 residues. V gave up 3 bases and J gave up 4 bases; unmatched junction bases: 10. The CDR3 loop is CASSQEGGLAAYNEQFF. In DNA form, the CDR3 reads TGTGCCAGCAGCCAGGAGGGGGGACTAGCCGCTTACAATGAGCAGTTCTTC.

This clonotype was recorded many times. The chain carries TRBV6-1 and TRBJ1-1; D is uncertain. The CDR3 has 12 amino acids. Deletions cut 7 bases from V and 5 bases from J, with 11 bases between. The germline V gene encodes CDR1 MNHNS and CDR2 SASEGT. The DNA of the CDR3 is TGTGCCAGCACCCCCGGTGGGACTGAAGCTTTCTTT. Residues: CASTPGGTEAFF.

This clonotype has a count of ten or more. This chain joins TRBV7-9 and TRBJ2-7, with 9 nucleotides matching TRBD1. Germline V gives CDR1 SEHNR, CDR2 FQNEAQ (reference sequence). Trimming removed 4 bases from V and 4 bases from J; junction bases left unmatched: 8. This CDR3 region has 15 residues. CDR3 in amino acids: CASSYIDRGEYEQYF. Here the CDR3 DNA reads TGTGCCAGCAGCTACATCGACAGGGGGGAATACGAGCAGTACTTC.

This clonotype was observed at least ten times. The chain is built from TRBV7-8 and TRBJ2-7; 8 bases map to TRBD2. From germline, CDR1 is SGHVS and CDR2 FQNEAQ. The CDR3 is 17 residues long. V was clipped by 5 bases and J by 0 bases; unmatched bases: 12. CDR3 in amino acids: CASSPAVTSESSYEQYF. CDR3 DNA: TGTGCCAGCAGCCCCGCCGTGACTAGCGAGAGCTCCTACGAGCAGTACTTC.

This clonotype has a count of ten or more. V usage is TRBV7-8 and J usage is TRBJ1-5; 8 bases are a match to TRBD1. The length of the CDR3 is 13 residues. CDR1 is SGHVS, CDR2 FQNEAQ, per germline. J gave up 6 bases and V 5 bases, and 3 bases lay outside the gene matches. CDR3 nucleotides: TGTGCCAGCAGCGCCGACAGGGGTCAGCCCCAGCATTTT. Translation: CASSADRGQPQHF.

This clonotype was picked up many times. This rearrangement joins TRBV18 to TRBJ2-7; 9 positions match TRBD2. CDR1 and CDR2 from the germline V gene are KGHSH and LQKENI. The CDR3 totals 15 residues. After removal of 2 bases from V and 3 bases from J, the junction contained 5 bases not matched to a gene. CDR3: CASSPGGRALYEQYF. Written as DNA, the CDR3 is TGTGCCAGCTCACCAGGCGGGAGGGCCCTCTACGAGCAGTACTTC.

This clonotype was counted between two and nine times. The rearrangement joins TRBV4-1 to TRBJ2-5, with TRBD1 identical over 8 bases. This CDR3 region has 16 residues. Trimming took 1 base from V and 3 from J; bases not matched to a gene: 7. Germline CDR1 reads MGHRA; CDR2 reads YSYEKL. The CDR3 is CASSQVWTGWEETQYF. DNA for the CDR3: TGCGCCAGCAGCCAAGTGTGGACAGGGTGGGAAGAGACCCAGTACTTC.

The sample holds a few counts of this clonotype. The chain links TRBV29-1 to TRBJ1-4, with unresolved D. V gave up 7 bases and J gave up 2 bases, with 11 bases separating them. The CDR3 runs to 13 residues. Germline-derived CDR1 and CDR2 are SQVTM and ANQGSEA. In nucleotides, the CDR3 is TGCAGCGCGAGGGAGACCACTAATGAAAAACTGTTTTTT. It encodes CSARETTNEKLFF.

This chain links TRBV28 with TRBJ2-7, with TRBD2 matching over 11 bases. Germline V CDR1 and CDR2: MDHEN, SYDVKM. The CDR3 is 14 residues long. J gave up 4 bases and V 6 bases, and 5 bases lay outside the gene matches. CDR3 DNA: TGTGCCAGCAGACGTAGCGGGAGGGGGTACGAGCAGTACTTC. Protein: CASRRSGRGYEQYF.

This clonotype appeared many times. This sequence joins TRBV3-1 and TRBJ2-3, with 9 nucleotides matching TRBD2. V lost 0 bases, J lost 4 bases, and 5 bases stayed unmatched. CDR3 size: 16 residues. Germline V gives CDR1 LGHDT, CDR2 YNNKEL (reference sequence). The CDR3 protein is CASSQDPAGGADTQYF. CDR3 sequence (DNA): TGTGCCAGCAGCCAAGATCCAGCGGGAGGCGCAGATACGCAGTATTTT.

This clonotype was recorded a few times. The chain recombines TRBV27 with TRBJ2-3; 13 nucleotides line up with TRBD2. V shed 1 base, J shed 5 bases, and the junction held 6 bases outside the gene matches. The CDR3 covers 17 residues. CDR1 and CDR2 from the germline V gene are MNHEY and SMNVEV (reference sequence). DNA for the CDR3: TGTGCCAGCAGTTTATTTCGACTAGCGGGAGGTATAGATACGCAGTATTTT. Amino acid sequence: CASSLFRLAGGIDTQYF.

Many counts were recorded for this clonotype. This chain links TRBV5-6 with TRBJ2-3, with unresolved D. The CDR3 sequence is 11 residues long. Deletions cut 8 bases from V and 3 bases from J, with 7 bases between. The germline gives CDR1 SGHDT, CDR2 YYEEEE. The CDR3 loop reads CARRGTDTQYF. The CDR3 bases are TGTGCCAGAAGAGGTACAGATACGCAGTATTTT.

This clonotype has a handful of counts. The rearrangement links TRBV5-1 to TRBJ2-3; D not resolved. The CDR3 has 14 residues. V lost 2 bases to trimming and J lost 2 bases, with 9 bases between them. The germline CDR1 and CDR2 sequences are SGHRS and YFSETQ. The CDR3 DNA reads as TGCGCCAGCAGCTTCCCAGACTTCACAGATACGCAGTATTTT. Translation: CASSFPDFTDTQYF.

Only a few counts were recorded for this clonotype. V and J are TRBV7-2 and TRBJ2-1; D perhaps matches TRBD1 (5 bases). Trimming removed 2 bases at V and 2 bases at J, with 10 bases between. CDR1 and CDR2 (germline): SGHTA, FQGNSA. CDR3 length: 15 amino acids. The CDR3 DNA reads TGTGCCAGCAGCTTATTCAGGACACCCTACAATGAGCAGTTCTTC. This sequence encodes CASSLFRTPYNEQFF. Full variable domain (missing parts from reference TRBV7-2 and TRBJ2-1): GAGVSQSPSNKVTEKGKDVELRCDPISGHTALYWYRQSLGQGLEFLIYFQGNSAPDKSGLPSDRFSAERTGGSVSTLTIQRTQQEDSAVYLCASSLFRTPYNEQFFGPGTRLTVL.

This clonotype showed up just a few times. The CDR3 loop is CAWSSRDIQYF. The CDR3 DNA follows: TGTGCCTGGAGTTCTCGGGACATTCAGTACTTC. The chain uses TRBV30 and TRBJ2-4; D is uncertain. Per germline, CDR1 GTSNPN and CDR2 SVGIG (reference sequence). This CDR3 comprises 11 residues. V was shortened by 2 bases and J by 8 bases, with 7 bases between the two germline ends.

This clonotype was recorded at least ten times. This chain uses TRBV20-1 with TRBJ2-2, with D hard to call. Germline assignment: CDR1 DFQATT and CDR2 SNEGSKA (reference sequence). The length of the CDR3 is 12 residues. V lost 5 bases to trimming and J lost 5 bases, with 9 bases between them. The CDR3 DNA reads as TGCAGTGCTGACGGACGAACCGGGGAGCTGTTTTTT. Residues: CSADGRTGELFF.

Only a few counts were recorded for this clonotype. The rearrangement links TRBV15 to TRBJ2-6; TRBD1 might be the D (6 bases). Germline V gene data show CDR1 as LNHNV and CDR2 as YYDKDF (reference sequence). V dropped 1 base and J dropped 1 base, with 8 bases sitting between them. CDR3 size: 16 residues. CDR3 nucleotides: TGTGCCACCAGCAGAGGGACAGCTTCTGGGGCCAACGTCCTGACTTTC. This sequence encodes CATSRGTASGANVLTF.

This clonotype was picked up many times. The rearrangement uses TRBV28 and TRBJ2-1; D possibly corresponds to TRBD1 (6 bases). Germline lookup yields CDR1 MDHEN and CDR2 SYDVKM. With 7 bases removed from V and 4 bases from J, the gap between germline ends came to 17 bases. The CDR3 is 15 amino acids. The CDR3 nucleotides read TGTGCCAGCACAAACCTGGGGGCGAGGTACAATGAGCAGTTCTTC. Translation: CASTNLGARYNEQFF.